The text below deals with one T cell receptor beta chain. CDR1 and CDR2 (germline): SGDLS, YYNGEE. There are 18 residues in the CDR3. The V end lost 0 bases, the J end lost 5 bases, and 20 bases lay between the germline ends. These data are taken from a study of blood T cell repertoires in COVID-19. Whole-study context: Sources were T cells, B-cell-depleted T cells, or PBMCs; the material itself was cDNA or gDNA.

Per the authors' pipeline: From reference gene primer amplification, estimates of nucleated cell counts were derived. TCRdb's table, derived via immunoSEQ multiplex PCR, lists solely in-frame clones and lacks some. From that table come the V and J calls and clone size; the DNA was used to work out D and trimming. This table holds some 150,000 clones, roughly four fifths found once. The sequenced sample was peripheral blood. The chain carries TRBV9 and TRBJ2-2, with D possibly TRBD2 on 6 matching bases. The TCR originated in a human donor with acute or convalescent COVID-19. The donor label of this sample is uncertain. In DNA, the CDR3 is TGTGCCAGCAGCGTAGGCGGTCCCGGGGGAGCAAGAACCGGGGAGCTGTTTTTT. As protein: CASSVGGPGGARTGELFF. Supplemented by reference TRBV9 and TRBJ2-2, the full variable domain reads DSGVTQTPKHLITATGQRVTLRCSPRSGDLSVYWYQQSLDQGLQFLIQYYNGEERAKGNILERFSAQQFPDLHSELNLSSLELGDSALYFCASSVGGPGGARTGELFFGEGSRLTVL.